This entry concerns a single T cell receptor (beta chain). These data originate in a study of immune characterization of retroperitoneal liposarcoma. TCRdb re-called the PCR reads through MiXCR, storing one row per CDR3 protein. This sample has around 11,000 distinct CDR3 sequences, with approximately 46% found just once. V shed 5 bases, J shed 4 bases, and the junction held 10 bases outside the gene matches. This CDR3 is 16 amino acids long. The V gene's germline CDR1 is SGHTA and CDR2 FQGNSA. Sequencing was done on a sample of tumor tissue. The rearrangement joins TRBV7-2 to TRBJ2-1; 8 nucleotides match TRBD2. The sequence derives from a female donor with retroperitoneal liposarcoma. The CDR3 protein is CASSKRAGALYNEQFF. In DNA, the CDR3 is TGTGCCAGCAGCAAGAGAGCGGGAGCGCTATACAATGAGCAGTTCTTC. Full variable domain (rest looked up from reference TRBV7-2 and TRBJ2-1): GAGVSQSPSNKVTEKGKDVELRCDPISGHTALYWYRQSLGQGLEFLIYFQGNSAPDKSGLPSDRFSAERTGGSVSTLTIQRTQQEDSAVYLCASSKRAGALYNEQFFGPGTRLTVL.